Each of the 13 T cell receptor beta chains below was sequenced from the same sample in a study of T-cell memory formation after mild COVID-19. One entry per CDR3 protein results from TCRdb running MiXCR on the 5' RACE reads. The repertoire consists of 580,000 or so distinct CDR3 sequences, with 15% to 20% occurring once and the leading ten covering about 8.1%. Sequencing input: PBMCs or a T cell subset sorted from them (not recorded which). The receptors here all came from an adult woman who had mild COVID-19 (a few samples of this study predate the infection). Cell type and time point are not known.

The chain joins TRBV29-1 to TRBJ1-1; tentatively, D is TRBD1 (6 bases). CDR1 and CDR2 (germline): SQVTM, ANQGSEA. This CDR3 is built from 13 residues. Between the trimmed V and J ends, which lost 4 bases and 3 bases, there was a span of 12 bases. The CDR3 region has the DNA TGCAGCGTTGCGGGGGGCGCGGACACTGAAGCTTTCTTT. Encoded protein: CSVAGGADTEAFF.

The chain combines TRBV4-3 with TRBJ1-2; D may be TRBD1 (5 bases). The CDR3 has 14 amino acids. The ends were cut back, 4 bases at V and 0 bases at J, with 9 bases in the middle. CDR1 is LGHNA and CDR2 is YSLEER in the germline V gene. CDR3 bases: TGCGCCAGCAGCCCAACGACAGCTAACTATGGCTACACCTTC. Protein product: CASSPTTANYGYTF.

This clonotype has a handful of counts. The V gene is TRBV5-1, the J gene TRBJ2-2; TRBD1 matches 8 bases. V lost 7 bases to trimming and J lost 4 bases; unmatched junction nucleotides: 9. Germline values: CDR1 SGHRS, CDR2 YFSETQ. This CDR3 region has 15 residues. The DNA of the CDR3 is TGCGCCAGCCGTCTGACAGGGGTGATCACCGGGGAGCTGTTTTTT. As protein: CASRLTGVITGELFF.

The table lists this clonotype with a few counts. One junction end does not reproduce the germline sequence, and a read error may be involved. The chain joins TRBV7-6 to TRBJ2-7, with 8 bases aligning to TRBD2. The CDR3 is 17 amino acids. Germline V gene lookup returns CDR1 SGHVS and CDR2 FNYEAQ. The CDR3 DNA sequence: TGTGCCAGCAGCTTAGGAGGACCGGGACTAGACTCCCACGAGCAGTACTTC. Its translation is CASSLGGPGLDSHEQYF.

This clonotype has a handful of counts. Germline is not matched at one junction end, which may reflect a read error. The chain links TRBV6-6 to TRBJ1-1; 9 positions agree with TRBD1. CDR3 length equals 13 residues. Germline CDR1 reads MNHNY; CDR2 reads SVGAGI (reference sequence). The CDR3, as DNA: TGTGCCAGCAGTTCGGGACAGGGATGGACCCCGGGCTTT. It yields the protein CASSSGQGWTPGF.

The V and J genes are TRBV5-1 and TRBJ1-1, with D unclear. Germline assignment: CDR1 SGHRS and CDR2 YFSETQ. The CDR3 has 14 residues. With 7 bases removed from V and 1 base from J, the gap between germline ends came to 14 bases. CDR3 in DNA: TGCGCCAGCGGGCAAGGTCCTTCGAACACTGAAGCTTTCTTT. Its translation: CASGQGPSNTEAFF.

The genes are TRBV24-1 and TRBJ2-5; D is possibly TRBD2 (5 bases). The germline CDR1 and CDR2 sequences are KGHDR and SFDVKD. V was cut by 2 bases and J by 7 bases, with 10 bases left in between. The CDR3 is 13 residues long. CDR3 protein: CATSDSRTGTQYF. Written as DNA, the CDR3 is TGTGCCACCAGTGATTCGAGGACTGGGACCCAGTACTTC.

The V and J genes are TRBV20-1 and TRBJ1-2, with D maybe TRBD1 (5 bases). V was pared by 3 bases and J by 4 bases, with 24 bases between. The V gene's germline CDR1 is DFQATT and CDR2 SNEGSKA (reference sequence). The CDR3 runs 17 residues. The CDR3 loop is CSASSPLSMGRGYGYTF. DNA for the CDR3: TGCAGTGCTAGTAGCCCACTCTCGATGGGGCGAGGCTATGGCTACACCTTC.

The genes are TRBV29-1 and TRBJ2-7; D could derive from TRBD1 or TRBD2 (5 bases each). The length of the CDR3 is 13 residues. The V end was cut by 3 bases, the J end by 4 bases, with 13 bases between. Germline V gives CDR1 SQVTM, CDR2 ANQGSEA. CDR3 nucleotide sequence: TGCAGCGTTGACCCCGGGGCAGGTTACGAGCAGTACTTC. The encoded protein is CSVDPGAGYEQYF.

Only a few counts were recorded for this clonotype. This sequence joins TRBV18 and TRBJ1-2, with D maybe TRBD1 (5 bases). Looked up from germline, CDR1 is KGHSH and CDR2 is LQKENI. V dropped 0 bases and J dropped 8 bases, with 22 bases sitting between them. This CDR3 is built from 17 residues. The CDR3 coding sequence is TGTGCCAGCTCACCACCGCTTATTCAGGGCCCAAAGCTGGGCTACACCTTC. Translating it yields CASSPPLIQGPKLGYTF.

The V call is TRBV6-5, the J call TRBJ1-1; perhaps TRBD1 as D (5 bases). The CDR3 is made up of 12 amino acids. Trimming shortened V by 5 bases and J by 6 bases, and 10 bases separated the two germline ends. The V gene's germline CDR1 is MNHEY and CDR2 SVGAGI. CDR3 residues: CASSQPGPEAFF. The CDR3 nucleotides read TGTGCCAGCAGTCAGCCGGGGCCTGAAGCTTTCTTT.

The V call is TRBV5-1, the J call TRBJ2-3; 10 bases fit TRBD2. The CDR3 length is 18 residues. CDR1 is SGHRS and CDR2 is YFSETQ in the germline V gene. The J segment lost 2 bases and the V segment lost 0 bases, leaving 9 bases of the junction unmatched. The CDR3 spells CASSLGSPSGGPTDTQYF. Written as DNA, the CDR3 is TGCGCCAGCAGCTTGGGGTCACCTAGCGGGGGACCCACAGATACGCAGTATTTT.

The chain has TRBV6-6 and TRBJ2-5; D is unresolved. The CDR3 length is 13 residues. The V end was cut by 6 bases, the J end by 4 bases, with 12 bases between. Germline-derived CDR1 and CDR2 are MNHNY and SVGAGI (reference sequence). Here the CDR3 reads CASSQISGETQYF. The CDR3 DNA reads TGTGCCAGCAGCCAAATATCGGGAGAGACCCAGTACTTC.